Below, one T cell receptor (beta chain) is given with its context. TCR beta CDR3 amplified by multiplex PCR from roughly 1,100 ng genomic DNA. The protocol was immunoSEQ multiplex PCR, while the TCRdb copy is restricted to in-frame clones and leaves out a portion. Its table records about 32,000 clones. All donors had a single incident cervical HPV16 infection, not prevalent. This entry belongs to a study of T cells in women clearing cervical HPV infection. Study summary: Women with histologically confirmed HPV16-related CIN3 or worse, 2 with invasive cancer, served as cases.

Sequenced: blood buffy coat. The clonotype comes from a woman between 18 and 69 years old with a cervical HPV16 infection that either progressed to CIN3+ or cleared (not recorded which).

The CDR3 sequence is CSARENSRPRAYGYTF. Incomplete CDR3 DNA: TGCAGTGCTAGAGAGAATTCCCGGCCGCGGGCCTATGGC. The rearrangement uses TRBV20-1 and TRBJ1-2; D unclear. The read gets to within 3 residues of the CDR3 end, and the germline J gene fills in the rest. V dropped 0 bases and J dropped 4 bases, with 18 bases sitting between them. Germline V gene data show CDR1 as DFQATT and CDR2 as SNEGSKA (reference sequence). This CDR3 is built from 16 residues.